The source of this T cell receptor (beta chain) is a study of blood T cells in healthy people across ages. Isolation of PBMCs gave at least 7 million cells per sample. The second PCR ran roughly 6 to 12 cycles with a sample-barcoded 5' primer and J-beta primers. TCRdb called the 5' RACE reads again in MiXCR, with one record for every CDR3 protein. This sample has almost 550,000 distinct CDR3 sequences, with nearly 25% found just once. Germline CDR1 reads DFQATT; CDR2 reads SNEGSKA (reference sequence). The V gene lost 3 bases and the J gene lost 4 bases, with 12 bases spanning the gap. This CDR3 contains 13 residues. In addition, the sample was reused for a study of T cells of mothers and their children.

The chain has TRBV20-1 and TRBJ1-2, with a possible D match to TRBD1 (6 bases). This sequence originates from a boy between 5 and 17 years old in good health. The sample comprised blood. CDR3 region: CSASSGTIYGYTF. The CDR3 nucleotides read TGCAGTGCTAGTAGCGGGACAATCTATGGCTACACCTTC.